The clone carrying this T cell receptor (beta chain) has only one observation. The data are from a study of cytomegalovirus exposure and HLA in healthy donors. The PCR employed 60 Vbeta primers together with 13 Jbeta primers. Assay: immunoSEQ multiplex PCR; the TCRdb copy retains only in-frame clones and omits some. The data contain about 200,000 clones, about three quarters of them singletons. The CDR3 has 18 amino acids. The chain has TRBV21-1 and TRBJ2-7; the table calls TRBD2, which could not be checked here. TRBV21-1 is a listed pseudogene. Sequencing was carried out using PBMCs. This TCR derives from a young man in good health and CMV-seronegative. As DNA, the CDR3 is TGTGCCAGCAGGGCCAGAGGCCGTTGCGGACTAGATCTCTACGAGCAGTACTTC. Amino acids: CASRARGRCGLDLYEQYF.